This TCR beta chain derives from a study of cytomegalovirus exposure and HLA in healthy donors. The J segment lost 4 bases and the V segment lost 10 bases, leaving 9 bases of the junction unmatched. CDR3 length equals 14 residues. Germline V gives CDR1 SGHTA, CDR2 FQGNSA. PCR involved 60 Vbeta and 13 Jbeta primers. The method was immunoSEQ multiplex PCR; TCRdb's version includes in-frame clones alone and lacks a portion of them. Of about 200,000 clones listed, around three quarters were seen once; the top ten hold about 4.4%. This receptor was taken from a woman aged 30 to 39 in good health and CMV-seropositive. The specimen was PBMCs. This sequence joins TRBV7-2 and TRBJ1-3, with 8 bases that match TRBD1. The chain's CDR3 is CATDRGYSGNTIYF. In DNA form, the CDR3 reads TGTGCCACCGACAGGGGTTATTCCGGAAACACCATATATTTT.